These T cell receptor beta chains were read from a single sample in a study of regulatory T cells in long-lasting Graves disease. TCRdb used MiXCR to reprocess the multiplex PCR reads, holding one entry per CDR3 protein. The table records 300,000 to 400,000 distinct CDR3 sequences, over 15% of them present only once. The material sequenced was peripheral blood mononuclear cells (PBMCs), taken at new diagnosis, from a patient treated with antithyroid drugs. Receptor source: a female donor with Graves disease. CDR3s include the opening cysteine and the closing phenylalanine or tryptophan. The D gene is left open where the match is weak. Rows give clone size only sometimes, using once, few, many, or a class for an expanded clone.

NA,TRBJ2-7,many,TRBV6-2/TRBV6-3,CASSYSGSGEQYF,TGTGCCAGCAGTTACTCGGGTTCTGGAGAGCAGTACTTC
NA,TRBJ1-5,many,TRBV12-5,CASGSAPGQGNQPQHF,TGTGCTAGTGGTTCGGCCCCAGGGCAGGGCAATCAGCCCCAGCATTTT
NA,TRBJ1-2,NA,TRBV28,CASSPTGTPLLYGYTF,TGTGCCAGCAGTCCAACCGGGACCCCTCTTCTATATGGCTACACCTTC
NA,TRBJ1-2,many,TRBV13,CASSLGGSARGYTF,TGTGCCAGCAGCTTAGGAGGGTCTGCTCGTGGCTACACCTTC
TRBD2,TRBJ2-7,NA,TRBV28,CASSVLAGGAAYEQYF,TGTGCCAGCAGCGTCCTGGCGGGGGGGGCCGCCTACGAGCAGTACTTC
TRBD2,TRBJ2-2,many,TRBV6-5,CASSYSGLAGNTGELFF,TGTGCCAGCAGTTACTCAGGGCTAGCGGGGAACACCGGGGAGCTGTTTTTT
NA,TRBJ2-1,few,TRBV4-1,CASSQGPGGQFF,TGCGCCAGCAGCCAAGGGCCCGGAGGGCAGTTCTTC
NA,TRBJ2-7,few,TRBV20-1,CSASVQGSYEQYF,TGCAGTGCTTCTGTACAGGGCTCCTACGAGCAGTACTTC
TRBD2,TRBJ2-5,many,TRBV20-1,CSARGSSGTFRETQYF,TGCAGTGCCCGGGGCTCTAGCGGGACCTTCCGGGAGACCCAGTACTTC
TRBD1,TRBJ2-7,few,TRBV5-4,CASSPGTVPYEQYF,TGTGCCAGCAGCCCAGGGACAGTACCCTACGAGCAGTACTTC
NA,TRBJ2-1,NA,TRBV28,CASSPPPDEQFF,TGTGCCAGCAGTCCCCCACCAGATGAGCAGTTCTTC
TRBD2,TRBJ2-7,NA,TRBV10-2,CASSELAESPTYEQYF,TGCGCCAGCAGTGAACTAGCGGAGAGCCCTACCTACGAGCAGTACTTC
NA,TRBJ2-1,many,TRBV7-2,CASSSGGFQFF,TGTGCCAGCAGCTCCGGGGGATTTCAGTTCTTC
TRBD1,TRBJ1-2,NA,TRBV12-3/TRBV12-4,CASSSQGTDYGYTF,TGTGCCAGCAGTTCACAGGGGACAGACTATGGCTACACCTTC
NA,TRBJ2-5,many,TRBV27,CASSFFGETQYF,TGTGCCAGCAGTTTTTTTGGAGAGACCCAGTACTTC
NA,TRBJ1-1,few,TRBV18,CASSPSGGGTEAFF,TGTGCCAGCTCCCCCTCTGGGGGTGGGACTGAAGCTTTCTTT
NA,TRBJ2-3,many,TRBV7-9,CASSLKRSGEDTQYF,TGTGCCAGCAGCTTGAAAAGATCGGGAGAAGATACGCAGTATTTT
TRBD1,TRBJ1-1,few,TRBV7-9,CASSMLTGVRAEAFF,TGTGCCAGCAGTATGCTGACAGGGGTGAGGGCTGAAGCTTTCTTT
NA,TRBJ2-1,NA,TRBV3-1,CASSQDRGRNERFF,TGTGCCAGCAGCCAAGATCGAGGGCGAAATGAGCGGTTCTTC
TRBD2,TRBJ2-3,many,TRBV18,CASTFGLAEPTDTQYF,TGTGCCAGCACATTCGGACTAGCGGAGCCCACAGATACGCAGTATTTT
NA,TRBJ2-7,many,TRBV11-2,CASSRTSAYEQYF,TGTGCCAGCAGCAGGACTTCTGCCTACGAGCAGTACTTC
TRBD2,TRBJ2-2,NA,TRBV15,CATGGDTGELFF,TGTGCCACCGGGGGGGACACCGGGGAGCTGTTTTTT
TRBD1,TRBJ2-7,many,TRBV12-3/TRBV12-4,CASSLDRASEQYF,TGTGCCAGCAGTTTGGACAGGGCTAGCGAGCAGTACTTC
NA,TRBJ1-1,NA,TRBV28,CASSYSVDTEAFF,TGTGCCAGCAGTTATTCGGTGGACACTGAAGCTTTCTTT
TRBD1,TRBJ2-5,many,TRBV12-3/TRBV12-4,CASTATVDREETQYF,TGTGCCAGCACCGCGACCGTGGACAGGGAGGAGACCCAGTACTTC
NA,TRBJ2-5,many,TRBV6-1,CASTSPNGDQYF,TGTGCCAGCACCTCGCCAAACGGGGACCAGTACTTC